A selection of T cell receptor beta chains follows, all from one sample in a study of post-analysis software for immune sequencing data. TCRdb re-called the PCR reads through MiXCR, storing one row per CDR3 protein. The table has fewer than 850,000 distinct CDR3 sequences, 25% to 30% seen once. The sample comprised blood. These receptors were collected from a girl aged 10-17 years with multiple sclerosis. Both conserved end residues are part of each CDR3. A D gene is named only where the DNA matches it firmly. The size entry is marked missing in some rows and otherwise reads once, few, many or a size class.

TRBV7-8	few	TRBD2	TRBJ2-3	CASSKPSGGFTDTQYF	TGTGCCAGCAGCAAGCCCAGCGGGGGGTTCACAGATACGCAGTATTTT
TRBV28	.	.	TRBJ2-3	CASSPRGGLIGNTQYF	TGTGCCAGCAGCCCTAGGGGGGGACTGATCGGGAATACGCAGTATTTT
TRBV6-1	once	.	TRBJ1-5	CASSRNKQENQPQHF	TGTGCCAGCAGCCGTAACAAGCAAGAAAATCAGCCCCAGCATTTT
TRBV7-2	.	.	TRBJ1-5	CASSPKGYQPQHF	TGTGCCAGCAGTCCTAAAGGGTATCAGCCCCAGCATTTT
TRBV5-1	.	.	TRBJ1-5	CASSFTDRDSNQPQHF	TGCGCCAGCAGCTTCACGGACAGAGATAGCAATCAGCCCCAGCATTTT
TRBV27	.	TRBD1	TRBJ2-1	CASSWTGGGNEQFF	TGTGCCAGCAGTTGGACAGGGGGTGGGAATGAGCAGTTCTTC
TRBV5-1	.	TRBD1	TRBJ2-2	CASSPIRDRPRSNTGELFF	TGCGCCAGCAGCCCTATCCGGGACAGACCCCGCTCGAACACCGGGGAGCTGTTTTTT
TRBV4-1	.	TRBD1	TRBJ1-2	CASVQGQGFYGYTF	TGCGCCAGCGTCCAAGGACAGGGGTTCTATGGCTACACCTTC
TRBV7-9	few	TRBD2	TRBJ2-1	CASSSGLAYDEQFF	TGTGCCAGCAGCTCAGGACTAGCTTATGATGAGCAGTTCTTC
TRBV15	few	TRBD2	TRBJ2-5	CATSRRREAVWETQYF	TGTGCCACCAGCAGACGCCGGGAGGCAGTGTGGGAGACCCAGTACTTC
TRBV20-1	few	.	TRBJ1-2	CSARDKSPDLYYGYTF	TGCAGTGCTAGAGATAAGTCGCCTGATTTATATTATGGCTACACCTTC
TRBV5-1	.	.	TRBJ2-3	CASSYRDGGTDTQYF	TGCGCCAGCAGCTACCGGGACGGAGGCACAGATACGCAGTATTTT
TRBV5-4	few	TRBD2	TRBJ2-1	CASSTTREWGGGNEQFF	TGTGCCAGCAGCACAACACGGGAATGGGGGGGAGGAAATGAGCAGTTCTTC
TRBV2	few	.	TRBJ1-1	CASSRKLNTEAFF	TGTGCCAGCAGCAGGAAATTGAACACTGAAGCTTTCTTT
TRBV29-1	.	TRBD2	TRBJ2-7	CSGGEGYEQYF	TGCAGCGGAGGGGAGGGCTACGAGCAGTACTTC
TRBV7-9	.	TRBD2	TRBJ2-5	CASSGLAGNRETQYF	TGTGCCAGCAGCGGACTAGCGGGAAACCGGGAGACCCAGTACTTC
TRBV6-6	.	TRBD1	TRBJ1-4	CAKQGGEKLFF	TGTGCCAAGCAGGGGGGTGAAAAACTGTTTTTT
TRBV2	.	TRBD2	TRBJ2-7	CASSATSSSYEQYF	TGTGCCAGCAGTGCGACTAGCTCCTCCTACGAGCAGTACTTC
TRBV28	.	.	TRBJ2-7	CASSPPPMRDHTYF	TGTGCCAGCAGTCCGCCTCCGATGAGGGACCACACGTACTTC
TRBV7-9	few	.	TRBJ2-6	CASSLNIGQIYSGANVLTF	TGTGCCAGCAGCTTAAACATCGGACAGATATACTCTGGGGCCAACGTCCTGACTTTC
TRBV5-1	.	.	TRBJ1-6	CASRYAGVSSYNSPLHF	TGCGCCAGCAGATACGCCGGGGTGAGCTCCTATAATTCACCCCTCCACTTT
TRBV10-3	.	TRBD1	TRBJ1-4	CAISEDRDSEKLFF	TGTGCCATCAGCGAAGACAGGGATAGTGAAAAACTGTTTTTT
TRBV4-2	.	TRBD1	TRBJ1-1	CASSQGQANTEAFF	TGTGCCAGCAGCCAGGGACAGGCGAACACTGAAGCTTTCTTT
TRBV6-5	.	.	TRBJ2-2	CATYRREGAGELFF	TGTGCCACCTACCGACGGGAAGGCGCCGGGGAGCTGTTTTTT
TRBV6-1	.	TRBD1	TRBJ1-3	CASRSPVGQGEPSGNTIYF	TGTGCCAGCAGATCACCCGTGGGCCAGGGGGAACCCTCTGGAAACACCATATATTTT
TRBV28	.	.	TRBJ2-1	CASRTTGNNEQFF	TGTGCCAGCAGGACTACAGGGAACAATGAGCAGTTCTTC
TRBV7-2	.	.	TRBJ2-7	CASSRQGPPYEQYF	TGTGCCAGCAGCCGCCAGGGGCCCCCCTACGAGCAGTACTTC
TRBV7-9	few	TRBD1	TRBJ2-5	CASSGTGAVSETQYF	TGTGCCAGCAGCGGCACAGGGGCCGTTAGCGAGACCCAGTACTTC
TRBV12-3/TRBV12-4	.	.	TRBJ2-7	CASSLSQGWYEQYF	TGTGCCAGCAGTTTATCTCAGGGGTGGTACGAGCAGTACTTC
TRBV4-3	.	.	TRBJ1-2	CASSQDAGLSGYTF	TGCGCCAGCAGCCAAGATGCGGGGTTGTCTGGCTACACCTTC
TRBV5-1	.	.	TRBJ2-5	CASSLGSGPKETQYF	TGCGCCAGCAGCTTGGGTAGCGGTCCCAAAGAGACCCAGTACTTC
TRBV5-1	.	.	TRBJ1-1	CASSENTEAFF	TGCGCCAGCAGCGAGAACACTGAAGCTTTCTTT
TRBV4-1	.	TRBD1	TRBJ1-2	CASSHPKGGQVVYGYTF	TGCGCCAGCAGCCATCCCAAAGGGGGACAGGTGGTGTATGGCTACACCTTC
TRBV12-3/TRBV12-4	few	.	TRBJ2-5	CASSPPAEMSSQYF	TGTGCCAGCAGTCCCCCTGCGGAGATGAGTTCGCAGTACTTC
TRBV20-1	.	TRBD2	TRBJ2-1	CRPSGPNEQFF	TGCAGACCTAGCGGGCCAAATGAGCAGTTCTTC
TRBV29-1	.	.	TRBJ1-1	CSVDILRGRNTEAFF	TGCAGCGTGGACATTCTTCGAGGTCGGAACACTGAAGCTTTCTTT
TRBV12-3/TRBV12-4	.	TRBD1	TRBJ1-1	CASRSDRVRTEAFF	TGTGCCAGCAGGTCGGACAGGGTTAGGACTGAAGCTTTCTTT
TRBV4-3	.	TRBD2	TRBJ2-7	CASSRRAGENYGQYF	TGCGCCAGCAGCCGTAGAGCGGGAGAGAACTACGGGCAGTACTTC
TRBV6-5	few	.	TRBJ2-5	CASSYFRGSQETQYF	TGTGCCAGCAGTTACTTCCGTGGCAGTCAAGAGACCCAGTACTTC
TRBV6-6	.	.	TRBJ1-2	CASNHDEATPYGYTF	TGTGCCAGCAATCATGACGAAGCTACACCATATGGCTACACCTTC
TRBV20-1	few	.	TRBJ1-2	CSASGQSYGYTF	TGCAGTGCTAGTGGACAGAGCTATGGCTACACCTTC
TRBV3-1	many	TRBD2	TRBJ2-1	CASSQDPAGEVNEQFF	TGTGCCAGCAGCCAAGATCCTGCGGGAGAGGTAAATGAGCAGTTCTTC
TRBV4-2	.	.	TRBJ1-2	CASNLVGTNYGYTF	TGTGCCAGCAACCTAGTGGGCACTAACTATGGCTACACCTTC